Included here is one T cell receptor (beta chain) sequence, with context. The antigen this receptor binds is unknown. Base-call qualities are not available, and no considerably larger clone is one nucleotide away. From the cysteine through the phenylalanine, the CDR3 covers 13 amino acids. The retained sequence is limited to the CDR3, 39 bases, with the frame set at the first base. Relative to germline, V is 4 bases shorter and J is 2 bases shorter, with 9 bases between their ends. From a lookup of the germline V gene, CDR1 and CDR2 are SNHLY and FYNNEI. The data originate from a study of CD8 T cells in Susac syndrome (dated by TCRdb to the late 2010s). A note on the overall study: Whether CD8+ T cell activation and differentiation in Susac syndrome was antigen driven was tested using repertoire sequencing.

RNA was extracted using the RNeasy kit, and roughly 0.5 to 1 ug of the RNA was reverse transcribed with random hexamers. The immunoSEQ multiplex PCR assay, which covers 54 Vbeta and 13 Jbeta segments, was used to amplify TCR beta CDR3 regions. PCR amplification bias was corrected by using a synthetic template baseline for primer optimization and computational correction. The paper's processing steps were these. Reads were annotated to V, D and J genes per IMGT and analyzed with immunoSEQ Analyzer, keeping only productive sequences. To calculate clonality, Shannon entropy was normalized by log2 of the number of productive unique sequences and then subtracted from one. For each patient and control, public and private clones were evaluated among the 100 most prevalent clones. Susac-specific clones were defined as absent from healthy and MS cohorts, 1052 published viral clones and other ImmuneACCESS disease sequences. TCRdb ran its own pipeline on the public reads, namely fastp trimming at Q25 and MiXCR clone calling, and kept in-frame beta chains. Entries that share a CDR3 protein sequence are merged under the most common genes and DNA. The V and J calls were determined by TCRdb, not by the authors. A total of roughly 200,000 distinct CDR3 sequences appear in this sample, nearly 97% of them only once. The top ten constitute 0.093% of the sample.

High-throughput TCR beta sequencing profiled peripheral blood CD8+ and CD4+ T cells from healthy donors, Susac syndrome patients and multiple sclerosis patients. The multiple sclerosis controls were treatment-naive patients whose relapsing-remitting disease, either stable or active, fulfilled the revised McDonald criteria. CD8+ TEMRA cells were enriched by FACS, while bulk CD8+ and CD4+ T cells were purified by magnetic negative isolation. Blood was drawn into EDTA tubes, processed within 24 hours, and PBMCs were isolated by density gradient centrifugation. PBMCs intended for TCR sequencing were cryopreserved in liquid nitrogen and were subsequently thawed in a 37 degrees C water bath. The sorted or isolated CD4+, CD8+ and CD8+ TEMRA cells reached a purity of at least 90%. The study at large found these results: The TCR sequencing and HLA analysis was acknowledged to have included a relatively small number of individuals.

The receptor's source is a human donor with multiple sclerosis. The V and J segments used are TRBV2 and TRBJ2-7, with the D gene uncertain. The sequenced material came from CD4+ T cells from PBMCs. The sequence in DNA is TGTGCCAGCAGTGTCGGCTCCCCCTACGAGCAGTACTTC. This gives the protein CASSVGSPYEQYF.